This T cell receptor (beta chain) was captured by sequencing in a study of cytomegalovirus exposure and HLA in healthy donors. Findings and limits, study-wide: Reports indicate that TCR beta sequences accurately predicted the HLA-A and HLA-B alleles of most subjects. In a later analysis, common viral pathogens appeared linked to several of the most significant clusters. A few of the chains that were CMV-associated were confirmed in vitro to be specific for CMV antigens.

The J segment lost 0 bases and the V segment lost 2 bases, leaving 3 bases of the junction unmatched. The germline V gene has CDR1 SQVTM and CDR2 ANQGSEA. CDR3 length: 15 amino acids. Details on this clone: Its antigen is unidentified.

The PCR had 60 Vbeta and 13 Jbeta primers. The authors' processing: About 11 million of 70 million to 80 million unique TCR beta chains were shared, per a later count. TCRdb's copy holds only in-frame clones and misses some; the assay was immunoSEQ multiplex PCR. That table gives V, J and clone size, and the DNA gave D and trimming. The data contain 120,000 or so clones, about 80% of them singletons. The sequenced sample consisted of PBMCs. The receptor's source is a female donor in good health and CMV-seropositive. The V and J genes are TRBV29-1 and TRBJ2-2; 7 bases match TRBD1. CDR3 DNA sequence: TGCAGCGTTGAAACGACAGGGACGAACACCGGGGAGCTGTTTTTT. This encodes CSVETTGTNTGELFF.